A single TCR beta chain is shown here with its context. Participants came from about two dozen US areas, aged about 18 to 95 years. Donors of Cohort 3 who recovered were those that had two negative PCRs, clearance, or symptom resolution. The entry originates in a study of blood T cell repertoires in COVID-19. On the study more broadly: Both acute and convalescent COVID-19 samples were obtained from the United States, Italy and Spain.

Produced via immunoSEQ multiplex PCR; TCRdb's table is partial and in-frame only. The table has about 300,000 clones, around 86% seen once. In germline, CDR1 is SGHDT, CDR2 YYEEEE. The junction had 9 bases not matched to a gene; V was cut back by 3 bases and J by 2 bases. This CDR3 region has 16 residues. The source material was PBMCs or T cells enriched from blood (not recorded which). The sequence was collected from a woman aged 18 to 35 who had recovered from COVID-19. The chain recombines TRBV5-6 with TRBJ2-5; TRBD1 aligns across 8 bases. The CDR3 spells CASSSRGRPPQETQYF. The CDR3 DNA reads as TGTGCCAGCAGCTCCAGGGGGCGCCCCCCACAAGAGACCCAGTACTTC.